These 28 T cell receptor beta chains were sequenced from one sample in a study of T cells in localized non-small cell lung cancer. The protocol was immunoSEQ multiplex PCR, while the TCRdb copy is restricted to in-frame clones and leaves out a portion. The data hold some 53,000 clones, with 86% observed a single time. The sequencing used peripheral blood, collected before any cancer treatment. Receptor source: a male donor at least 60 years old with stage III squamous cell lung carcinoma.

This chain uses TRBV28 with TRBJ2-7; no definite D call. The CDR3 is 13 residues long. The germline V gene has CDR1 MDHEN and CDR2 SYDVKM. V gave up 6 bases and J gave up 5 bases, with 14 bases separating them. The CDR3 sequence: CASSFTNNHEQYF. The CDR3 region has the DNA TGTGCCAGCAGCTTTACAAACAACCACGAGCAGTACTTC.

The chain is built from TRBV11-2 and TRBJ2-7; D uncertain. Trimming took off 0 bases at V and 3 bases at J, with 12 bases between the two ends. Germline V gene sequence: CDR1 SGHAT, CDR2 FQNNGV. The CDR3 spans 15 residues. The CDR3 spells CASSLDRLVNYEQYF. CDR3 bases: TGTGCCAGCAGCTTAGATCGGTTGGTTAACTACGAGCAGTACTTC.

V gene TRBV4-1 combines with J gene TRBJ2-5; no definite D call. CDR3 length: 15 amino acids. The V end lost 2 bases, the J end lost 0 bases, and 10 bases lay between the germline ends. Germline CDR1 is MGHRA and CDR2 is YSYEKL. The CDR3 is CASSQIGWNQETQYF. The CDR3, as DNA: TGCGCCAGCAGCCAAATAGGGTGGAACCAAGAGACCCAGTACTTC.

J is TRBJ2-7 and V is TRBV7-9, with D perhaps being TRBD1 or TRBD2 (5 bases each). CDR1 is SEHNR and CDR2 is FQNEAQ in the germline V gene (reference sequence). The CDR3 spans 15 residues. V gave up 1 base and J gave up 6 bases, with 16 bases separating them. CDR3 in DNA: TGTGCCAGCAGCTTAGTTGCGGGTGGGGGAAGCGAGCAGTACTTC. It yields the protein CASSLVAGGGSEQYF.

This rearrangement joins TRBV29-1 to TRBJ1-2; TRBD1 matches 9 bases. The CDR3 sequence is 13 residues long. The junction had 7 bases not matched to a gene; V was cut back by 6 bases and J by 5 bases. Germline V gene sequence: CDR1 SQVTM, CDR2 ANQGSEA. The CDR3 sequence is CSVATGGGYGYTF. The CDR3 DNA is TGCAGCGTGGCCACAGGGGGCGGGTATGGCTACACCTTC. Together with reference TRBV29-1 and TRBJ1-2, the CDR3 gives the full variable domain: SAVISQKPSRDICQRGTSLTIQCQVDSQVTMMFWYRQQPGQSLTLIATANQGSEATYESGFVIDKFPISRPNLTFSTLTVSNMSPEDSSIYLCSVATGGGYGYTFGSGTRLTVV.

At least ten counts were recorded for this clone. The J gene is TRBJ1-1, the V gene TRBV5-1, with 9 bases identical to TRBD1. V shed 0 bases, J shed 1 base, and the junction held 7 bases outside the gene matches. The CDR3 length is 17 residues. Germline CDR1 is SGHRS and CDR2 is YFSETQ. CDR3 region: CASSLAGTGSANTEAFF. The CDR3 nucleotides read TGCGCCAGCAGCTTGGCCGGGACAGGGTCCGCGAACACTGAAGCTTTCTTT.

This clone showed up just once. The rearrangement links TRBV6-1 to TRBJ2-3; a possible D gene is TRBD1 (6 bases). Germline V gene lookup returns CDR1 MNHNS and CDR2 SASEGT. The CDR3 sequence is 14 residues long. V lost 2 bases and J lost 11, with 17 bases in between. The CDR3 coding sequence is TGTGCCAGCAGTGAATGGGGGCAACCGCACGAGCAGTATTTT. It is translated as CASSEWGQPHEQYF.

The J gene is TRBJ2-5, the V gene TRBV27; D might be TRBD1 (5 bases). This CDR3 spans 15 amino acids. Germline lookup yields CDR1 MNHEY and CDR2 SMNVEV (reference sequence). Deletions cut 0 bases from V and 5 bases from J, with 13 bases between. The chain's CDR3 is CASSLSRQGKETQYF. CDR3 bases: TGTGCCAGCAGTTTATCGAGGCAGGGTAAGGAGACCCAGTACTTC.

This chain joins TRBV11-2 and TRBJ1-4, with TRBD1 as a possible D gene (5 bases). Per germline, CDR1 SGHAT and CDR2 FQNNGV. The CDR3 covers 14 residues. With 3 bases removed from V and 8 bases from J, the gap between germline ends came to 13 bases. CDR3 in amino acids: CASSFWGEGEKLFF. In nucleotides, the CDR3 is TGTGCCAGCAGCTTTTGGGGGGAAGGGGAAAAACTGTTTTTT. Complete variable domain (other parts from reference TRBV11-2 and TRBJ1-4): EAGVAQSPRYKIIEKRQSVAFWCNPISGHATLYWYQQILGQGPKLLIQFQNNGVVDDSQLPKDRFSAERLKGVDSTLKIQPAKLEDSAVYLCASSFWGEGEKLFFGSGTQLSVL.

This clone has a single count. The chain employs TRBV7-2 and TRBJ1-2; 7 bases are shared with TRBD1. CDR1 is SGHTA and CDR2 is FQGNSA in the germline V gene. The V segment lost 2 bases and the J segment 4 bases; nucleotides outside the gene matches: 4. The CDR3 covers 14 residues. CDR3 in amino acids: CASSLSTGTYGYTF. In DNA form, the CDR3 reads TGTGCCAGCAGCTTATCGACAGGGACCTATGGCTACACCTTC.

The chain joins TRBV7-8 to TRBJ2-1; D may be TRBD1 (6 bases). This CDR3 is 15 amino acids long. The V and J ends lost 5 bases and 8 bases respectively, with 19 bases between them. Germline assignment: CDR1 SGHVS and CDR2 FQNEAQ. CDR3 sequence (DNA): TGTGCCAGCAGCCCGAACAGGGAGCATGGGGATGAGCAGTTCTTC. The encoded protein is CASSPNREHGDEQFF.

Comments on this clone: The same CDR3 can be traced to other DNA sequences in this sample. The CDR3 region is CASSLNAGGTEAFF. As DNA, the CDR3 is TGTGCCAGCAGCTTAAATGCAGGGGGCACTGAAGCTTTCTTT. The chain uses TRBV7-3 and TRBJ1-1; 7 bases are shared with TRBD1. V was pared by 1 base and J by 4 bases, with 3 bases of the junction left unmatched. The length of the CDR3 is 14 residues. CDR1 and CDR2 from the germline V gene are SGHTA and FQGTGA.

This sequence joins TRBV6-5 and TRBJ2-3, with D hard to call. V lost 5 bases, J lost 3 bases, and 9 bases lay in between. The CDR3 length is 13 residues. Germline lookup yields CDR1 MNHEY and CDR2 SVGAGI. For the CDR3, the DNA is TGTGCCAGCAGTGTAGGTGAGACAGATACGCAGTATTTT. It is translated as CASSVGETDTQYF.

This clone was seen a handful of times. This sequence joins TRBV19 and TRBJ1-2, with 8 positions matching TRBD1. With V trimmed by 5 bases and J by 5 bases, 10 bases remained unmatched. The CDR3 is 15 residues long. Germline-derived CDR1 and CDR2 are LNHDA and SQIVND (reference sequence). CDR3 region: CASSRQSGQVYGYTF. Here the CDR3 DNA reads TGTGCCAGTAGTCGACAATCGGGACAGGTATATGGCTACACCTTC.

The genes are TRBV7-2 and TRBJ2-1; 10 bases fit TRBD2. With 1 base clipped from V and 4 bases from J, the junction kept 7 bases outside the gene matches. CDR3 length: 17 residues. Germline values: CDR1 SGHTA, CDR2 FQGNSA. The CDR3 bases are TGTGCCAGCAGCTTAGTAACAGCGGGAGGGGGATACAATGAGCAGTTCTTC. This sequence encodes CASSLVTAGGGYNEQFF.

The genes are TRBV18 and TRBJ1-5; D is undetermined. The V end was cut by 6 bases, the J end by 2 bases, with 14 bases between. The CDR3 is 15 residues long. The germline V gene has CDR1 KGHSH and CDR2 LQKENI. The CDR3 sequence is CASSSALRGNQPQHF. For the CDR3, the DNA is TGTGCCAGCTCGTCTGCCCTACGGGGCAATCAGCCCCAGCATTTT.

CDR3 in amino acids: CASSERGGFLNEQFF. In DNA form, the CDR3 reads TGTGCCAGCAGTGAACGCGGGGGCTTTTTGAATGAGCAGTTCTTC. The V call is TRBV2, the J call TRBJ2-1, with TRBD2 as a possible D gene (7 bases). Trimming took off 2 bases at V and 7 bases at J, with 15 bases between the two ends. The length of the CDR3 is 15 residues. Germline loops: CDR1 SNHLY, CDR2 FYNNEI. Based on the CDR3 plus reference TRBV2 and TRBJ2-1, the full variable domain is EPEVTQTPSHQVTQMGQEVILRCVPISNHLYFYWYRQILGQKVEFLVSFYNNEISEKSEIFDDQFSVERPDGSNFTLKIRSTKLEDSAMYFCASSERGGFLNEQFFGPGTRLTVL.

The chain carries TRBV7-6 and TRBJ1-2, with D maybe TRBD1 (6 bases). V shed 4 bases and J shed 3 bases, with 15 bases lying between them. The length of the CDR3 is 15 residues. Germline V gene data show CDR1 as SGHVS and CDR2 as FNYEAQ. CDR3 protein: CASSSAGTGHYGYTF. CDR3 in DNA: TGTGCCAGCAGCTCGGCTGGCACAGGGCACTATGGCTACACCTTC.

V usage is TRBV5-1 and J usage is TRBJ1-3; D ambiguous. From germline, CDR1 is SGHRS and CDR2 YFSETQ. V was trimmed by 3 bases and J by 0 bases, leaving 7 bases between them. The length of the CDR3 is 14 residues. The CDR3 DNA is TGCGCCAGCAGCTCAGATATCTCTGGAAACACCATATATTTT. It encodes CASSSDISGNTIYF.

This chain joins TRBV6-4 and TRBJ2-1; D is ambiguous. Trimming removed 2 bases at V and 4 bases at J, with 15 bases between. CDR1 and CDR2 (germline): MRHNA, SNTAGT. The CDR3 runs to 16 residues. The CDR3 DNA follows: TGTGCCAGCAGTGACACACCAACCCTGCGGTACAATGAGCAGTTCTTC. Its translation is CASSDTPTLRYNEQFF.

This chain links TRBV6-6 with TRBJ1-1; perhaps TRBD1 as D (5 bases). Per germline, CDR1 MNHNY and CDR2 SVGAGI (reference sequence). The length of the CDR3 is 14 residues. Trimming took off 2 bases at V and 2 bases at J, with 9 bases between the two ends. DNA for the CDR3: TGTGCCAGCAGTTACAGGCAGGGTAACACTGAAGCTTTCTTT. Translating gives CASSYRQGNTEAFF.

This chain joins TRBV27 and TRBJ2-2, with D uncertain. Germline CDR1 reads MNHEY; CDR2 reads SMNVEV (reference sequence). Trimming removed 3 bases at V and 1 base at J, with 3 bases between. This CDR3 spans 13 amino acids. The CDR3 nucleotides read TGTGCCAGCAGTTTGGAGAACACCGGGGAGCTGTTTTTT. Protein sequence: CASSLENTGELFF.

V gene TRBV10-3 combines with J gene TRBJ1-2; D ambiguous. V was shortened by 5 bases and J by 3 bases, with 10 bases between the two germline ends. From germline, CDR1 is ENHRY and CDR2 SYGVKD. The CDR3 length is 13 residues. CDR3 protein: CAISTRLDYGYTF. CDR3 DNA sequence: TGTGCCATCAGTACAAGATTGGACTATGGCTACACCTTC.

This CDR3 is CASSYPSYEQYF. In DNA form, the CDR3 reads TGTGCCAGCAGTTACCCCTCCTACGAGCAGTACTTC. The chain has TRBV6-6 and TRBJ2-7; unclear D gene. V lost 2 bases to trimming and J lost 0 bases, with 2 bases between them. Germline-derived CDR1 and CDR2 are MNHNY and SVGAGI (reference sequence). CDR3 size: 12 residues.

The gene calls are TRBV7-3 and TRBJ2-7; tentative D call: TRBD2 (6 bases). Germline V gene data show CDR1 as SGHTA and CDR2 as FQGTGA. This CDR3 comprises 13 residues. The germline V and J ends were trimmed by 5 bases and 2 bases, with 10 bases remaining between them. CDR3 amino acids: CASSRGTAYEQYF. As DNA, the CDR3 is TGTGCCAGCAGCCGGGGGACGGCCTACGAGCAGTACTTC.

The chain recombines TRBV19 with TRBJ2-7; D gene uncertain. Germline-derived CDR1 and CDR2 are LNHDA and SQIVND (reference sequence). CDR3 size: 12 residues. The ends were cut back, 3 bases at V and 1 base at J, with 4 bases in the middle. CDR3 amino acids: CASSIGSYEQYF. The CDR3 nucleotides are TGTGCCAGTAGTATTGGGTCCTACGAGCAGTACTTC.

This clone was seen only once. The chain links TRBV7-2 to TRBJ1-1; D unresolved. Trimming stripped 1 base from V and 4 bases from J, with 13 bases between. Germline V gene lookup returns CDR1 SGHTA and CDR2 FQGNSA. This CDR3 has 15 amino acids. CDR3 sequence (DNA): TGTGCCAGCAGCTTAGTTCCGGGCAGCACCACTGAAGCTTTCTTT. Translation gives CASSLVPGSTTEAFF.

The V gene is TRBV7-2, the J gene TRBJ1-1; D gene uncertain. With 1 base removed from V and 2 bases from J, the gap between germline ends came to 8 bases. This CDR3 comprises 14 residues. Germline V gives CDR1 SGHTA, CDR2 FQGNSA. The CDR3 region is CASSLVGRNTEAFF. For the CDR3, the DNA is TGTGCCAGCAGCTTAGTTGGTAGAAACACTGAAGCTTTCTTT.